The 11 T cell receptor beta chains below were found in one sample sequenced in a study of T-cell memory formation after mild COVID-19. TCRdb independently ran MiXCR on the 5' RACE reads; one entry per CDR3 protein. The sample carries 200,000 to 250,000 distinct CDR3 sequences, roughly 10% recorded once. The sequencing input was PBMCs or a T cell subset sorted from them (not recorded which). These receptors all come from a man aged 18 to 29 who had mild COVID-19 (a few samples of this study predate the infection). Cell type and time point are not known.

V usage is TRBV7-2 and J usage is TRBJ1-1; tentatively, D is TRBD1 (5 bases). Between the trimmed V and J ends, which lost 4 bases and 10 bases, there was a span of 19 bases. Germline V gene lookup returns CDR1 SGHTA and CDR2 FQGNSA. The CDR3 runs 14 residues. The DNA for the CDR3 is TGTGCCAGCAGCTCCCGACGGGGCCAGGATGCAGCTTTCTTT. It translates to CASSSRRGQDAAFF.

This clonotype came up a few times. The J gene is TRBJ2-4, the V gene TRBV3-1; the match to TRBD2 covers 9 bases. This CDR3 comprises 15 residues. The V gene's germline CDR1 is LGHDT and CDR2 YNNKEL (reference sequence). V shed 4 bases and J 4 bases; nucleotides not matched to a gene: 5. CDR3 nucleotide sequence: TGTGCCAGCAGCCCGACTAGCGGCGTTAAAAACATTCAGTACTTC. Translating it yields CASSPTSGVKNIQYF.

This clonotype has a count of ten or more. The CDR3: CASSFGTAYSYEQYF. The CDR3 DNA reads TGTGCCAGCAGCTTCGGGACAGCCTACTCCTACGAGCAGTACTTC. The V and J genes are TRBV7-8 and TRBJ2-7, with 7 bases matching TRBD1. Germline values: CDR1 SGHVS, CDR2 FQNEAQ. The CDR3 is 15 residues long. The V and J ends lost 3 bases and 0 bases, in that order; junction bases with no gene match: 5.

This clonotype appeared a few times. This chain joins TRBV6-1 and TRBJ2-2; 9 nucleotides match TRBD1. CDR1 and CDR2 from the germline V gene are MNHNS and SASEGT. This CDR3 is 15 amino acids long. CDR3 in DNA: TGTGGGGGGACAGGGCTAGGCGTGAACACCGGGGAGCTGTTTTTT. The encoded protein is CGGTGLGVNTGELFF.

This sequence joins TRBV7-2 and TRBJ2-3; 8 bases line up with TRBD2. The CDR3 loop spans 20 amino acids. J gave up 0 bases and V 1 base, and 15 bases lay outside the gene matches. Per germline, CDR1 SGHTA and CDR2 FQGNSA. The CDR3 reads CASSLEGYLAGGLSTDTQYF. DNA of the CDR3: TGTGCCAGCAGCTTAGAGGGGTACCTAGCGGGCGGCCTTAGCACAGATACGCAGTATTTT.

This rearrangement joins TRBV12-3 or TRBV12-4 to TRBJ2-4; D is possibly TRBD2 (6 bases). With 3 bases removed from V and 7 bases from J, the gap between germline ends came to 16 bases. This CDR3 has 15 residues. The CDR3: CASSFGRAGTNIQYF. In DNA form, the CDR3 reads TGTGCCAGCAGTTTTGGTCGAGCAGGGACTAACATTCAGTACTTC.

This clonotype was observed a few times. The chain employs TRBV12-3 or TRBV12-4 and TRBJ2-3; no reliable D call. The length of the CDR3 is 14 residues. V lost 4 bases, J lost 4 bases, and 12 bases lay in between. CDR3: CASSSLPRADTQYF. CDR3 nucleotide sequence: TGTGCCAGCAGTTCCCTGCCTCGGGCAGATACGCAGTATTTT.

In this sample, this clonotype turned up a few times. The CDR3 sequence is CASSQDQYTQYF. The DNA for the CDR3 is TGCGCCAGCAGCCAAGATCAATATACGCAGTATTTT. This chain uses TRBV4-3 with TRBJ2-3, with D hard to call. The CDR3 length is 12 residues. CDR1 is LGHNA, CDR2 YSLEER, per germline. The V gene lost 0 bases and the J gene lost 7 bases, with 5 bases spanning the gap.

The chain recombines TRBV5-1 with TRBJ2-5, with D tentatively TRBD1 or TRBD2 (6 bases each). CDR1 is SGHRS, CDR2 YFSETQ, per germline. The V end lost 0 bases, the J end lost 1 base, and 16 bases lay between the germline ends. CDR3 length equals 17 residues. The CDR3 bases are TGCGCCAGCAGCTTGGGGGGGCGCGGGGCCCTCCAAGAGACCCAGTACTTC. As protein: CASSLGGRGALQETQYF.

This clonotype was found a few times. V and J are TRBV7-8 and TRBJ1-1; D unclear. V lost 5 bases to trimming and J lost 11 bases, with 15 bases between them. CDR3 length: 12 amino acids. Germline V gene lookup returns CDR1 SGHVS and CDR2 FQNEAQ. For the CDR3, the DNA is TGTGCCAGCAGCCCGACGACCGCCGGGGCTTTCTTT. It yields the protein CASSPTTAGAFF.

V gene TRBV20-1 combines with J gene TRBJ2-5, with D perhaps matching TRBD2 (6 bases). The CDR3 is 13 residues long. Germline V CDR1 and CDR2: DFQATT, SNEGSKA (reference sequence). V lost 5 bases and J 5 bases, leaving 15 bases between the germline ends. The CDR3 DNA sequence: TGCAGTGCTCCACCCCTAGCGCGGGAGACCCAGTACTTC. It is translated as CSAPPLARETQYF.